The rows below give T cell receptor beta chains drawn from one sample of a study of T cell responses to AZD1222 COVID-19 vaccine. The table came from immunoSEQ multiplex PCR; TCRdb's copy has only in-frame clones and leaves some out. This sample has about 110,000 clones; about 95% occur once, and the top ten carry about 3.1%. Sequenced here: peripheral blood, sampled 28 days after the second AZD1222 dose. The receptors come from an adult who received the AZD1222 COVID-19 vaccine. Each CDR3 is given with its conserved first and last residue. A D gene is named only where the DNA matches it firmly. Only part of the rows carry a size: once, few, many, or a class if the clone is expanded.

>TRBV9|NA|TRBJ1-3|NA
CASSVSPFSGNTIYF
TGTGCCAGCAGCGTATCCCCCTTCTCTGGAAACACCATATATTTT
>TRBV19|few|TRBJ1-1|NA
CASSIDGWTEAFF
TGTGCCAGTAGTATAGATGGGTGGACTGAAGCTTTCTTT
>TRBV18|NA|TRBJ2-5|TRBD2
CASSSGGEETQYF
TGTGCCAGCTCATCGGGGGGGGAAGAGACCCAGTACTTC
>TRBV11-2|NA|TRBJ2-7|NA
CASSQDSYEQYF
TGTGCCAGCAGCCAAGACAGCTACGAGCAGTACTTC
>TRBV12-3/TRBV12-4|NA|TRBJ2-4|NA
CASRGEADIQYF
TGTGCCAGCAGAGGGGAGGCTGACATTCAGTACTTC
>TRBV9|NA|TRBJ1-2|NA
CASSVGRVQNGYTF
TGTGCCAGCAGCGTAGGGAGGGTCCAGAATGGCTACACCTTC
>TRBV5-1|NA|TRBJ2-7|TRBD2
CASSLSGTSNEQYF
TGCGCCAGCAGCTTATCCGGGACTAGCAACGAGCAGTACTTC
>TRBV28|NA|TRBJ1-2|TRBD1
CASSPIQGARHYGYTF
TGTGCCAGCAGTCCTATACAGGGGGCGCGTCACTATGGCTACACCTTC
>TRBV6-5|NA|TRBJ2-2|TRBD2
CASFGTSGYTGELFF
TGTGCCAGCTTCGGGACTAGCGGCTACACCGGGGAGCTGTTTTTT
>TRBV7-9|NA|TRBJ1-1|NA
CASSLRGRGSEAFF
TGTGCCAGCAGCTTAAGGGGAAGAGGCTCTGAAGCTTTCTTT
>TRBV18|NA|TRBJ1-5|NA
CASSPSVARTNQPQHF
TGTGCCAGCTCACCGTCGGTAGCCAGGACTAATCAGCCCCAGCATTTT
>TRBV3-1/TRBV3-2|NA|TRBJ2-6|NA
CASSQNSGANVLTF
TGTGCCAGCAGCCAAAACTCTGGGGCCAACGTCCTGACTTTC
>TRBV6-1|NA|TRBJ1-2|NA
CASSEATANYGYTF
TGTGCCAGCAGTGAAGCAACAGCAAATTATGGCTACACCTTC
>TRBV3-1/TRBV3-2|NA|TRBJ1-1|TRBD1
CASSQPSTGVTEAFF
TGTGCCAGCAGCCAACCCTCTACAGGGGTGACTGAAGCTTTCTTT
>TRBV19|NA|TRBJ1-1|NA
CASKSAGVNTEAFF
TGTGCCAGTAAGTCGGCAGGGGTGAACACTGAAGCTTTCTTT
>TRBV29-1|NA|TRBJ1-1|NA
CSVTPGGNTEAFF
TGCAGCGTCACCCCTGGGGGGAACACTGAAGCTTTCTTT
>TRBV15|NA|TRBJ2-7|TRBD1
CATSIGTGAYEQYF
TGTGCCACCAGTATTGGGACAGGAGCATACGAGCAGTACTTC
>TRBV18|few|TRBJ1-2|NA
CASSLTSDRNYGYTF
TGTGCCAGCTCACTCACCTCTGACAGGAACTATGGCTACACCTTC
>TRBV5-1|NA|TRBJ2-1|TRBD2
CASSYSGRNYRGEQFF
TGCGCCAGCAGCTATAGCGGGAGAAATTATAGGGGTGAGCAGTTCTTC
>TRBV3-1/TRBV3-2|NA|TRBJ1-2|NA
CASSQDIRGYTF
TGTGCCAGCAGCCAAGATATCCGTGGCTACACCTTC
>TRBV5-5|NA|TRBJ1-1|NA
CASSLPQQGSNTEAFF
TGTGCCAGCAGCTTGCCCCAACAGGGTTCGAACACTGAAGCTTTCTTT
>TRBV25-1|NA|TRBJ1-1|NA
CASSEYSREAFF
TGTGCCAGCAGTGAATATAGTCGCGAAGCTTTCTTT
>TRBV4-2|NA|TRBJ2-3|TRBD1
CASSQLDRGYHTDTQYF
TGTGCCAGCAGCCAACTCGACAGGGGATATCACACAGATACGCAGTATTTT
>TRBV11-2|NA|TRBJ2-5|NA
CASRNLQGGETQYF
TGTGCCAGCAGGAATCTACAGGGAGGAGAGACCCAGTACTTC
>TRBV3-1/TRBV3-2|NA|TRBJ2-7|TRBD1
CASSLTGRSYEQYF
TGTGCCAGCAGCCTGACAGGGCGCTCCTACGAGCAGTACTTC
>TRBV27|NA|TRBJ2-1|NA
CASSPRDGAYNEQFF
TGTGCCAGCAGTCCCCGGGACGGGGCCTACAATGAGCAGTTCTTC
>TRBV29-1|NA|TRBJ1-1|TRBD1
CSARQGGHTEAFF
TGCAGCGCCCGACAGGGGGGGCACACTGAAGCTTTCTTT
>TRBV5-4|NA|TRBJ2-7|NA
CASSSDSYEQYF
TGTGCCAGCAGCTCCGACTCTTACGAGCAGTACTTC
>TRBV4-1|NA|TRBJ1-4|NA
CASSQGLGRTNEKLFF
TGCGCCAGCAGCCAAGGATTGGGCAGAACTAATGAAAAACTGTTTTTT